Listed below are T cell receptor beta chains from one sample, sequenced in a study of T cells in Graves' hyperthyroidism and ophthalmopathy. TCRdb reprocessed the multiplex PCR reads with MiXCR, giving one entry per CDR3 protein. Seen here are around 350,000 distinct CDR3 sequences, around 14% observed once, and the top ten hold about 9.1%. The specimen sequenced was blood. The receptor set was obtained from a woman younger than 30 with Graves' hyperthyroidism. CDR3s leave out the opening cysteine and the closing phenylalanine or tryptophan.

V: TRBV4-1; length: 13; J: TRBJ1-2; CDR3: ASSQIGTGEGGYT
V: TRBV3-1; length: 15; J: TRBJ1-1; CDR3: ASSQVTGDFMNTEAF
V: TRBV7-2; length: 13; J: TRBJ2-4; CDR3: ASSATGTVENIQY
V: TRBV7-2; length: 15; J: TRBJ2-1; CDR3: ASSLDIGAGAYNEQF
V: TRBV6-1; length: 11; J: TRBJ1-5; CDR3: ASARESGQPQH
V: TRBV9; length: 13; J: TRBJ2-3; CDR3: ASSTQGVGTDTQY
V: TRBV6-2/TRBV6-3; length: 14; J: TRBJ2-2; CDR3: ASSGYSTSNTGELL
V: TRBV10-3; length: 12; J: TRBJ1-1; CDR3: AISGLTGNTEAF
V: TRBV29-1; length: 13; J: TRBJ2-3; CDR3: SVGAGGGSTDTQY
V: TRBV7-3; length: 12; J: TRBJ2-7; CDR3: ASSSQGVGVEQY
V: TRBV2; length: 17; J: TRBJ2-5; CDR3: ASTGRGTSGSITWKTQY
V: TRBV4-3; length: 13; J: TRBJ1-2; CDR3: ASSQDWGTGDGYT
V: TRBV7-2; length: 13; J: TRBJ1-6; CDR3: ASSLRQVYNSPLH
V: TRBV10-3; length: 18; J: TRBJ2-1; CDR3: AISESFFSISGMGDNEQF
V: TRBV7-2; length: 12; J: TRBJ2-3; CDR3: ASSRTYRTDTQY